These 24 T cell receptor beta chains were sequenced from one sample in a study of shared clonotypes between healthy human individuals. Clones were sequenced by immunoSEQ multiplex PCR, and TCRdb holds only the in-frame ones, with some missing. Among about 1 million clones listed, 65% to 75% were seen once. Sequences were obtained from memory CD4+ T cells sorted from blood. Documented subset: CD45RA-negative fraction. These receptors were collected from a man younger than 35 in good health.

The rearrangement uses TRBV30 and TRBJ1-2; D uncertain. CDR3 length: 13 residues. CDR1 GTSNPN and CDR2 SVGIG come from the germline V gene (reference sequence). Trimming took off 0 bases at V and 3 bases at J, with 8 bases between the two ends. The CDR3 reads CAWSVHGYYGYTF. CDR3 DNA sequence: TGTGCCTGGAGTGTACACGGTTACTATGGCTACACCTTC.

The chain employs TRBV10-3 and TRBJ2-5; D gene unclear. V was cut by 2 bases and J by 6 bases, with 7 bases left in between. The CDR3 length is 12 residues. Germline-derived CDR1 and CDR2 are ENHRY and SYGVKD. The DNA of the CDR3 is TGTGCCATCAGTGAGGGTCAGAAGACCCAGTACTTC. This sequence encodes CAISEGQKTQYF.

The chain uses TRBV7-6 and TRBJ1-5, with 9 nucleotides matching TRBD1. There are 15 residues in the CDR3. In germline, CDR1 is SGHVS, CDR2 FNYEAQ. Germline trimming cut 3 bases from V and 1 base from J; bases unmatched to any gene: 1. CDR3 sequence (DNA): TGTGCCAGCAGCTTGACAGGGGGGAGCAATCAGCCCCAGCATTTT. Protein product: CASSLTGGSNQPQHF.

CDR3 residues: CASSIGQVVSNSPLHF. CDR3 DNA: TGTGCCAGTAGTATCGGACAGGTTGTTAGCAATTCACCCCTCCACTTT. V gene TRBV19 combines with J gene TRBJ1-6; 7 positions agree with TRBD1. Germline assignment: CDR1 LNHDA and CDR2 SQIVND (reference sequence). The CDR3 runs to 16 residues. V was pared by 3 bases and J by 7 bases, with 9 bases of the junction left unmatched. The variable domain in full, with the rest retrieved from reference TRBV19 and TRBJ1-6, is DGGITQSPKYLFRKEGQNVTLSCEQNLNHDAMYWYRQDPGQGLRLIYYSQIVNDFQKGDIAEGYSVSREKKESFPLTVTSAQKNPTAFYLCASSIGQVVSNSPLHFGNGTRLTVT.

Worth noting for this clone: This sample includes further DNA sequences coding for the same CDR3. The V and J genes are TRBV2 and TRBJ1-2; 10 bases are a match to TRBD1. V lost 6 bases and J lost 4; bases outside the gene matches: 2. This CDR3 has 13 amino acids. The germline gives CDR1 SNHLY, CDR2 FYNNEI. In nucleotides, the CDR3 is TGTGCCAGCAGGGGGACAGGGGTCTATGGCTACACCTTC. Translation: CASRGTGVYGYTF.

CDR3 in amino acids: CASSQDLVRSSSYNEQFF. The CDR3 coding sequence is TGCGCCAGCAGCCAAGATCTAGTAAGGTCGAGCTCCTACAATGAGCAGTTCTTC. The chain has TRBV4-3 and TRBJ2-1; no definite D call. Germline CDR1 is LGHNA and CDR2 is YSLEER. The CDR3 covers 18 residues. Trimming took off 0 bases at V and 0 bases at J, with 15 bases between the two ends.

J is TRBJ2-7 and V is TRBV5-1; 10 bases agree with TRBD1. The V and J ends lost 6 bases and 6 bases, in that order; junction bases with no gene match: 12. The CDR3 runs to 15 residues. Germline lookup yields CDR1 SGHRS and CDR2 YFSETQ. In nucleotides, the CDR3 is TGCGCCAGCACGCTCGGACAGGGGGGCCGATCCGAGCAGTACTTC. Translation gives CASTLGQGGRSEQYF. The full variable domain, its missing parts supplied by reference TRBV5-1 and TRBJ2-7, is KAGVTQTPRYLIKTRGQQVTLSCSPISGHRSVSWYQQTPGQGLQFLFEYFSETQRNKGNFPGRFSGRQFSNSRSEMNVSTLELGDSALYLCASTLGQGGRSEQYFGPGTRLTVT.

The chain links TRBV5-1 to TRBJ1-1; 7 bases are shared with TRBD1. The length of the CDR3 is 14 residues. Germline values: CDR1 SGHRS, CDR2 YFSETQ. Trimming removed 4 bases from V and 2 bases from J; junction bases left unmatched: 5. The CDR3 coding sequence is TGCGCCAGCAGCATTGACAGGGCCAACACTGAAGCTTTCTTT. This sequence encodes CASSIDRANTEAFF. The whole variable domain, filled in from reference TRBV5-1 and TRBJ1-1, reads KAGVTQTPRYLIKTRGQQVTLSCSPISGHRSVSWYQQTPGQGLQFLFEYFSETQRNKGNFPGRFSGRQFSNSRSEMNVSTLELGDSALYLCASSIDRANTEAFFGQGTRLTVV.

The chain recombines TRBV7-2 with TRBJ2-3; the D gene is possibly TRBD1 (5 bases). V gave up 6 bases and J gave up 4 bases, with 20 bases separating them. The V gene's germline CDR1 is SGHTA and CDR2 FQGNSA. The CDR3 length is 16 residues. CDR3: CASSYQGSVWSDTQYF. CDR3 nucleotide sequence: TGTGCCAGCAGTTATCAGGGTAGTGTGTGGTCAGATACGCAGTATTTT.

A single count supports this clone. The chain uses TRBV5-1 and TRBJ2-3, with D perhaps matching TRBD2 (6 bases). Trimming shortened V by 3 bases and J by 4 bases, and 12 bases separated the two germline ends. This CDR3 contains 14 residues. Germline-derived CDR1 and CDR2 are SGHRS and YFSETQ. The CDR3 region has the DNA TGCGCCAGCAGCTCGGGGGACGCCCCAGATACGCAGTATTTT. Residues: CASSSGDAPDTQYF.

V is TRBV5-6 and J is TRBJ2-7; 8 bases align to TRBD2. V was clipped by 3 bases and J by 0 bases; unmatched bases: 5. This CDR3 contains 15 residues. Germline-derived CDR1 and CDR2 are SGHDT and YYEEEE. The CDR3 DNA follows: TGTGCCAGCAGCTCGAGGACTAGCCCCTCCTACGAGCAGTACTTC. Its protein is CASSSRTSPSYEQYF.

This chain connects TRBV6-1 to TRBJ2-4, with 10 nucleotides matching TRBD2. The CDR3 has 16 amino acids. V shed 4 bases and J 1 base; nucleotides not matched to a gene: 4. CDR1 and CDR2 (germline): MNHNS, SASEGT. CDR3 residues: CASSASSGGAKNIQYF. For the CDR3, the DNA is TGTGCCAGCAGTGCGTCTAGCGGGGGTGCCAAAAACATTCAGTACTTC.

This clone occurred many times. The V call is TRBV7-9, the J call TRBJ2-5; 9 bases align to TRBD2. Per germline, CDR1 SEHNR and CDR2 FQNEAQ (reference sequence). The CDR3 has 14 amino acids. J lost 5 bases, V lost 1 base, and 2 bases had no gene match. Written as DNA, the CDR3 is TGTGCCAGCAGCTTAGTAGCGGGGGCTGAGACCCAGTACTTC. Protein product: CASSLVAGAETQYF.

This clone was detected once. V is TRBV11-2 and J is TRBJ2-1; D gene uncertain. The V end lost 2 bases, the J end lost 6 bases, and 5 bases lay between the germline ends. Germline loops: CDR1 SGHAT, CDR2 FQNNGV. This CDR3 region has 12 residues. CDR3 residues: CASSLLGNEQFF. CDR3 bases: TGTGCCAGCAGCTTACTGGGCAATGAGCAGTTCTTC.

This chain links TRBV2 with TRBJ1-2; a weak D match, TRBD1 (6 bases). The CDR3 totals 13 residues. Germline loops: CDR1 SNHLY, CDR2 FYNNEI. Trimming pared 4 bases from V and 6 bases from J, leaving 12 bases between. DNA of the CDR3: TGTGCCAGCAGTGGGACAGAAAGCAATGGCTACACCTTC. This sequence encodes CASSGTESNGYTF.

The chain is built from TRBV30 and TRBJ1-2, with 9 bases identical to TRBD1. Germline V gene data show CDR1 as GTSNPN and CDR2 as SVGIG (reference sequence). Trimming took 8 bases from V and 2 from J; bases not matched to a gene: 6. CDR3 length: 13 residues. The CDR3: CAHDRGVNYGYTF. CDR3 DNA sequence: TGTGCCCACGACAGGGGGGTGAACTATGGCTACACCTTC.

The chain carries TRBV6-6 and TRBJ1-1; TRBD1 might be the D (5 bases). Germline assignment: CDR1 MNHNY and CDR2 SVGAGI (reference sequence). The CDR3 covers 13 residues. V lost 7 bases and J 3 bases, leaving 12 bases between the germline ends. As DNA, the CDR3 is TGTGCCAGCATAAACTGGGGGGACACTGAAGCTTTCTTT. Amino acids: CASINWGDTEAFF.

This clone was seen a handful of times. V is TRBV7-2 and J is TRBJ1-4; D might be TRBD1 (5 bases). This CDR3 has 14 amino acids. V lost 5 bases and J lost 2, with 9 bases in between. Germline V gene sequence: CDR1 SGHTA, CDR2 FQGNSA. CDR3: CASSKGSTNEKLFF. In DNA form, the CDR3 reads TGTGCCAGCAGCAAGGGGTCGACTAATGAAAAACTGTTTTTT.

This clone has only one observation. The chain couples TRBV5-8 to TRBJ2-3; D gene unclear. The V gene's germline CDR1 is SGHTS and CDR2 YDEGEE. The CDR3 contains 14 residues. V was pared by 2 bases and J by 1 base, with 8 bases between. The CDR3 DNA sequence: TGTGCCAGCAGCTTTAGTCGGGGCACAGATACGCAGTATTTT. It is translated as CASSFSRGTDTQYF.

The rearrangement joins TRBV5-4 to TRBJ1-6; 7 nucleotides line up with TRBD1. Germline CDR1 and CDR2: SGHNT and YYREEE (reference sequence). This CDR3 is built from 13 residues. With 5 bases clipped from V and 9 bases from J, the junction kept 5 bases outside the gene matches. The CDR3 coding sequence is TGTGCCAGCAGAAGGGCAGGGGGTTCACCCCTCCACTTT. Its protein is CASRRAGGSPLHF.

The chain is built from TRBV7-6 and TRBJ2-2; tentatively, D is TRBD1 or TRBD2 (5 bases each). Trimming took 0 bases from V and 4 from J, leaving 12 bases between them. CDR1 SGHVS and CDR2 FNYEAQ come from the germline V gene. The CDR3 runs 16 residues. CDR3 in amino acids: CASSLASTRGTGELFF. CDR3 nucleotides: TGTGCCAGCAGCTTAGCGTCGACGAGGGGCACCGGGGAGCTGTTTTTT. Full variable domain (remainder filled in from reference TRBV7-6 and TRBJ2-2): GAGVSQSPRYKVTKRGQDVALRCDPISGHVSLYWYRQALGQGPEFLTYFNYEAQQDKSGLPNDRFSAERPEGSISTLTIQRTEQRDSAMYRCASSLASTRGTGELFFGEGSRLTVL.

This clone was counted a single time. The chain uses TRBV12-5 and TRBJ1-2, with D perhaps matching TRBD1 (6 bases). The CDR3 has 12 residues. Germline loops: CDR1 LGHNT, CDR2 FRNRAP. Deletions cut 7 bases from V and 8 bases from J, with 14 bases between. CDR3 sequence (DNA): TGTGCTAGTGCTCTGGAGGGGGGAGGCTACACCTTC. This gives the protein CASALEGGGYTF.

This clone was seen a few times. The chain is built from TRBV10-3 and TRBJ2-3, with 8 bases matching TRBD2. This CDR3 has 14 residues. The ends lost 7 bases at V and 3 bases at J; junction bases unmatched: 6. Germline V CDR1 and CDR2: ENHRY, SYGVKD. In DNA form, the CDR3 reads TGTGCCATCAAGGCGGGAGGCGTTACAGATACGCAGTATTTT. It codes for CAIKAGGVTDTQYF.

The genes are TRBV9 and TRBJ1-2; no firm D call. The germline V gene encodes CDR1 SGDLS and CDR2 YYNGEE. Trimming removed 0 bases from V and 8 bases from J, with 17 bases in between. The CDR3 is 15 amino acids. The CDR3 loop reads CASSVGRGIRGGYTF. As DNA, the CDR3 is TGTGCCAGCAGCGTAGGTAGAGGGATAAGAGGAGGCTACACCTTC.